Sequencing of this TCR beta chain was carried out in a study of cytomegalovirus exposure and HLA in healthy donors. As for the study in general: The 120 validation repertoires matched the roughly 700 first-cohort repertoires in platform, a later analysis reported.

Using immunoSEQ multiplex PCR, the repertoire was profiled, and TCRdb retains in-frame clones only, with some absent. The sample consists of approximately 300,000 clones, roughly 85% of them appearing once. In the case of this clone: What it binds is not known.

Overall study findings and caveats: Cytomegalovirus association was listed for 150 or so TCR beta chains.

The receptor was derived from a woman in her late teens or twenties in good health and CMV-seronegative. The sample was PBMCs.

As DNA, the CDR3 is TGTGCCAGCCGACAGGGGTTAGGTCAGCCCCAGCATTTT. It translates to CASRQGLGQPQHF. The J gene is TRBJ1-5, the V gene TRBV2, with TRBD1 matching over 8 bases. The V gene end was trimmed by 8 bases and the J gene end by 6 bases; junction bases not matched to a gene: 6. Germline assignment: CDR1 SNHLY and CDR2 FYNNEI. This CDR3 contains 13 residues.